The rows below give T cell receptor beta chains drawn from one sample of a study of blood T cell repertoires in COVID-19. Here immunoSEQ multiplex PCR was the method, and the copy in TCRdb shows in-frame clones only, minus some. The sample has 250,000 to 300,000 clones, 75% to 95% seen once. The sequenced sample consisted of PBMCs or T cells enriched from blood (not recorded which). These TCRs come from a woman aged 25 to 39 who had recovered from COVID-19. CDR3s include the opening cysteine and the closing phenylalanine or tryptophan. Fields, in order: clone size, D gene, V gene, J gene, CDR3 DNA, CDR3 protein. D genes are given only for firm matches. The size entry is marked missing in some rows and otherwise reads once, few, many or a size class.

>-|-|TRBV7-2|TRBJ1-6
TGTGCCAGCAGCTTAGTTGGGTCGGGTAATTCACCCCTCCACTTT
CASSLVGSGNSPLHF
>-|-|TRBV7-2|TRBJ1-4
TGTGCCAGCAGCTCGCCTTACCCACGGCAGGGCGGTGAAAAACTGTTTTTT
CASSSPYPRQGGEKLFF
>once|TRBD2|TRBV6-2/TRBV6-3|TRBJ2-1
TGTGCCAGCAGCCAACCCGGACTAGCCAATGAGCAGTTCTTC
CASSQPGLANEQFF
>-|TRBD1|TRBV5-1|TRBJ2-6
TGCGCCAGCACCCATGGACGGGCAGGGGGAAACTCTGGGGCCAACGTCCTGACTTTC
CASTHGRAGGNSGANVLTF
>-|TRBD1|TRBV14|TRBJ2-7
TGTGCCAGCAGCCAACTCGGGACAGGGGTGGACGAGCAGTACTTC
CASSQLGTGVDEQYF
>-|TRBD1|TRBV9|TRBJ1-5
TGTGCCAGCAGCCCCACAGGGGTAAGCAATCAGCCCCAGCATTTT
CASSPTGVSNQPQHF
>-|-|TRBV28|TRBJ2-7
TGTGCCAGCAGTTTGCCGGGTTCCTACGAGCAGTACTTC
CASSLPGSYEQYF
>-|-|TRBV19|TRBJ2-7
TGTGCCAGTAGTAGTCCGATTTCGGGTTCCGAGCAGTACTTC
CASSSPISGSEQYF
>-|TRBD1|TRBV3-1/TRBV3-2|TRBJ2-3
TGTGCCAGCAGCCTCAGGGGGTCGGATACGCAGTATTTT
CASSLRGSDTQYF
>few|TRBD1|TRBV29-1|TRBJ2-6
TGCAGCGTTTTGACCACAGGGGCTGGGGCCAACGTCCTGACTTTC
CSVLTTGAGANVLTF
>-|TRBD1|TRBV5-1|TRBJ2-1
TGCGCCAGCAGCTTGGAGGGACAGAGAGCCAATGAGCAGTTCTTC
CASSLEGQRANEQFF
>-|TRBD2|TRBV11-3|TRBJ2-7
TGTGCCAGCAGCCGCGGGACTAGCTACGAGCAGTACTTC
CASSRGTSYEQYF
>-|TRBD1|TRBV28|TRBJ1-3
TGTGCCAGCAGTCCGACAGGGGCGGGAAACACCATATATTTT
CASSPTGAGNTIYF
>-|-|TRBV29-1|TRBJ2-2
TGCAGCGCCCGACCGGGGAGCGGATGGGACACCGGGGAGCTGTTTTTT
CSARPGSGWDTGELFF
>-|-|TRBV19|TRBJ2-2
TGTGCCAGTAGTATGCTCTCGGCAGGAGGCCCCGGGGAGCTGTTTTTT
CASSMLSAGGPGELFF
>-|-|TRBV7-8|TRBJ1-2
TGTGCCAGCAGCTTAGACGGAGGTGGCTATGGCTACACCTTC
CASSLDGGGYGYTF
>-|-|TRBV4-1|TRBJ2-2
TGCGCCAGCAGCTTATGGGAGGACGGGGAGCTGTTTTTT
CASSLWEDGELFF
>-|TRBD2|TRBV27|TRBJ2-7
TGTGCCAGCAGTTCCGGGACTAGCTTTTACGAGCAGTACTTC
CASSSGTSFYEQYF